This paragraph reports one TCR beta chain. What it binds is unknown. This record comes from a study of blood T cells in healthy people across ages. Study conclusions and caveats: Expanded clonotype changes were possibly confounded by unknown donor CMV status.

The CDR3 totals 12 residues. CDR1 and CDR2 (germline): LGHNA, YSLEER. V lost 3 bases and J lost 5, with 6 bases in between. Together with a sample-barcoded 5' primer, a J-beta primer mix was included in a second PCR lasting roughly 7 to 11 cycles. A template-switch adaptor that had 12 random nucleotides put a tag on each cDNA molecule. A single record per CDR3 protein comes from TCRdb applying MiXCR to the 5' RACE reads. The sample consists of about 380,000 distinct CDR3 sequences, roughly half of them appearing once. The sequencing input was blood. The source is a man between 60 and 75 years old in good health. The chain recombines TRBV4-3 with TRBJ2-3; possibly TRBD2 for D (5 bases). For the CDR3, the DNA is TGCGCCAGCAGCCACGAGGGAGATACGCAGTATTTT. Amino acid sequence: CASSHEGDTQYF.